The T cell receptor beta chain described here comes from a study of glioma-infiltrating T cells (dated by TCRdb to the mid-2010s). At the level of the whole study: Sequencing of TCR alpha- and beta-chain repertoires was performed on glioma tissue, on non-neoplastic brain tissue, and on matched peripheral blood mononuclear cells. To gauge divergence between tissue and blood T-cell populations, every tissue-infiltrating repertoire was compared against the peripheral blood repertoire from the same patient. The paired cohort comprised three low-grade glioma patients, 8 or 9 primary glioblastoma patients and three non-glioma patients contributing non-neoplastic brain tissue. The research as a whole found: Very few CDR3 sequences were shared between tissue and blood, attributed to high CDR3 diversity and limited sampling. Group comparisons were based on small numbers of patients: three non-neoplastic, three low-grade glioma and about 8 glioblastoma patients. VJ-independent divergence between tissue and blood was below expectation in non-neoplastic patients but above expectation in all gliomas, especially low-grade gliomas.

There are many counts of this clonotype. Its antigen target is currently unknown. Base qualities were left out, and no much larger clone turns up one base away. From the germline V gene (reference sequence), CDR1 is DFQATT and CDR2 is SNEGSKA. V gives up 6 bases and J gives up 8 bases, and the segment between their germline ends measures 16 bases. The CDR3 contains 13 residues, cysteine and phenylalanine counted. The kept DNA is CDR3 alone, 39 bases in frame from the first base. The iRepertoire nested amplicon-rescue multiplex PCR (arm-PCR) platform was used to amplify TCR alpha and beta CDR3 regions from RNA. The input for one-step reverse transcription and amplification was about 90-400 ng of tissue mRNA or PBMC total RNA. Following bead purification, Illumina adapters were added by a secondary multiplex PCR, and the libraries were gel-purified between 200 and 400 bp. Demultiplexing relied on internal 6-nucleotide barcodes carried by the libraries. Sequencing of libraries was performed on an Illumina MiSeq with 2x220 or 2x250 nucleotide paired-end reads. Per the authors' processing: Paired reads were merged using FLASH 1.2.11 and were aligned to the GRCh37 human genome using BWA-MEM, after which TRA and TRB reads were extracted. An IMGT-derived reference of cassette sequences and CDR3 motifs, with pseudogenes included, was used for V and J assignment. Reads were translated in three frames, and productive CDR3s were defined as those with a C...FGXG motif and no stop codons. A clonotype was defined as a unique combination of a V-J cassette pair and a CDR3 amino acid sequence. Filtering of reads was based on Hamming distance, with the threshold set by the sequence error rate of each sample in mapped regions. TCRdb reprocessing: public reads trimmed at Q25 with fastp, clones called with MiXCR, in-frame beta chains kept. Rows are combined by CDR3 protein, so each entry shows the most common genes and DNA. These V and J calls originate from TCRdb's pipeline instead of the authors' own analysis. The sample has more than 100,000 distinct CDR3 sequences on record, around 29% of them singletons. The ten largest account for 40% to 45% of the sample.

This clonotype was sampled from a human donor with low-grade glioma or glioblastoma, undergoing nonglioma brain surgery, or in good health (not recorded which). Sequenced material: glioma tissue, nonneoplastic brain tissue, or PBMCs (not recorded which). This sequence uses TRBV20-1 and TRBJ1-4; TRBD1 is a possible D gene, resting on 6 matching bases. The DNA sequence is TGCAGTGCAAGACAGGCCAGCCCCGAAAAACTGTTTTTT. Translation gives CSARQASPEKLFF.